A selection of T cell receptor beta chains follows, all from one sample in a study of CD8+CD57+ T cells in acquired aplastic anemia. TCRdb ran MiXCR on the reads and lists one entry per CDR3 protein. Of more than 150,000 distinct CDR3 sequences listed, approximately 49% are singletons. The specimen was sorted CD4+, CD8+, or CD8+CD57+ T cells (not recorded which) from PBMCs. These receptors came from a human donor in good health. CDR3s include the opening cysteine and the closing phenylalanine or tryptophan. D genes are given only for firm matches. Not all rows give a size; the values are once, few, many and, for expanded clones, a class.

>TRBD2|TRBV13|15|many|TRBJ2-3
CASSSSAGDTDTQYF
TGTGCCAGCAGCTCCTCAGCGGGAGATACAGATACGCAGTATTTT
>TRBD1|TRBV20-1|15|-|TRBJ1-4
CSAGDRQGKNEKLFF
TGCAGTGCTGGGGATCGACAGGGGAAGAATGAAAAACTGTTTTTT
>-|TRBV2|14|few|TRBJ1-1
CASSEAGGFTEAFF
TGTGCCAGCAGTGAAGCGGGAGGGTTCACTGAAGCTTTCTTT
>-|TRBV28|14|-|TRBJ1-5
CASTPQGKGQPQHF
TGTGCCAGCACCCCACAGGGTAAAGGGCAGCCCCAGCATTTT
>TRBD2|TRBV20-1|14|many|TRBJ2-5
CSARGTSGGETQYF
TGCAGTGCTAGGGGGACTAGCGGGGGGGAGACCCAGTACTTC
>TRBD2|TRBV11-2|17|many|TRBJ2-3
CASSLLVSSGRQDTQYF
TGTGCCAGCAGCTTACTTGTGTCTAGCGGGAGGCAAGATACGCAGTATTTT
>TRBD1|TRBV6-1|14|-|TRBJ1-2
CASSGLQGAVGYTF
TGTGCCAGCAGTGGTCTACAGGGGGCCGTAGGCTACACCTTC
>TRBD1|TRBV2|13|-|TRBJ1-4
CASRTGGGEKLFF
TGTGCCAGTCGGACAGGGGGTGGGGAAAAACTGTTTTTT
>-|TRBV5-4|14|many|TRBJ2-2
CASSFRVNTGELFF
TGTGCCAGCAGCTTTCGGGTCAACACCGGGGAGCTGTTTTTT
>TRBD2|TRBV5-1|15|-|TRBJ2-4
CASSPLAGGPNIQYF
TGCGCCAGCAGCCCCCTAGCGGGAGGGCCCAACATTCAGTACTTC
>-|TRBV6-7|12|many|TRBJ1-6
CASRIGNSPLHF
TGTGCCAGCAGAATCGGGAATTCACCCCTCCACTTT
>TRBD2|TRBV11-1|15|-|TRBJ2-1
CASTPSRTSGGEQFF
TGTGCCAGCACACCATCCAGGACTAGCGGGGGGGAGCAGTTCTTC
>-|TRBV7-6|12|-|TRBJ1-5
CAGRQSNQPQHF
TGTGCCGGGCGACAGAGCAATCAGCCCCAGCATTTT
>-|TRBV5-1|15|-|TRBJ2-1
CASSLEGGSYNEQFF
TGCGCCAGCAGCTTGGAAGGAGGGTCCTACAATGAGCAGTTCTTC
>-|TRBV15|12|-|TRBJ2-3
CATSKGGDTQYF
TGTGCCACCTCCAAGGGGGGAGATACGCAGTATTTT
>TRBD1|TRBV15|13|-|TRBJ1-1
CATSRGDRAEAFF
TGTGCCACCAGCAGAGGAGACAGGGCTGAAGCTTTCTTT
>-|TRBV12-3/TRBV12-4|12|many|TRBJ2-4
CASSFEGNIQYF
TGTGCCAGCAGTTTCGAGGGAAACATTCAGTACTTC
>-|TRBV20-1|13|-|TRBJ1-4
CSARTGSSEKLFF
TGCAGTGCTAGAACAGGGTCCAGTGAAAAACTGTTTTTT
>-|TRBV2|15|many|TRBJ2-6
CASKNTRSGANVLTF
TGTGCCAGCAAAAACACCCGCTCTGGGGCCAACGTCCTGACTTTC
>-|TRBV19|13|many|TRBJ1-4
CASRRATNEKLFF
TGTGCCAGTAGACGGGCAACTAATGAAAAACTGTTTTTT
>-|TRBV29-1|12|few|TRBJ2-7
CSASPSLYEQYF
TGCAGTGCTAGTCCCTCGCTCTACGAGCAGTACTTC
>TRBD2|TRBV18|15|few|TRBJ2-1
CASSPMSGGNNEQFF
TGTGCCAGCTCACCCATGAGCGGGGGGAACAATGAGCAGTTCTTC
>-|TRBV6-1|13|few|TRBJ2-3
CASSPLSEDTQYF
TGTGCCAGCAGCCCCCTATCCGAAGATACGCAGTATTTT
>-|TRBV7-9|12|-|TRBJ1-2
CASSLGGGGYTF
TGTGCCAGCAGCTTAGGAGGGGGAGGCTACACCTTC
>-|TRBV9|14|-|TRBJ1-2
CASSVKAANYGYTF
TGTGCCAGCAGCGTAAAGGCAGCTAACTATGGCTACACCTTC
>-|TRBV7-2|15|many|TRBJ2-5
CASSFFRGSQETQYF
TGTGCCAGCAGCTTCTTTAGGGGCTCCCAAGAGACCCAGTACTTC
>TRBD2|TRBV20-1|16|many|TRBJ2-3
CSASDGRAPSTDTQYF
TGCAGTGCTAGTGACGGGAGGGCCCCTAGCACAGATACGCAGTATTTT
>TRBD2|TRBV10-3|16|-|TRBJ2-3
CAISSGTSGSTDTQYF
TGTGCCATCAGTTCAGGGACTAGCGGGAGCACAGATACGCAGTATTTT
>TRBD2|TRBV12-5|17|-|TRBJ2-2
CASGAPLAGYRIGELFF
TGTGCTAGTGGTGCGCCCTTAGCGGGATATAGGATCGGGGAGCTGTTTTTT